These T cell receptor beta chains were read from a single sample in a study of blood T cell repertoires in COVID-19. Assay: immunoSEQ multiplex PCR; the TCRdb copy retains only in-frame clones and omits some. The table includes 450,000 to 500,000 clones, approximately 86% detected once. Source material: PBMCs or T cells enriched from blood (not recorded which). The receptors stem from a woman aged 60-75 years who had recovered from COVID-19. Both conserved end residues are part of each CDR3. A D gene is named only where the DNA matches it firmly. Expanded clones get a size class; other rows say once, few or many, or leave the size out.

abundance | j_gene | v_gene | d_gene | CDR3nt | CDR3aa
. | TRBJ2-3 | TRBV5-4 | . | TGTGCCAGCCAGAAACGACCCTCGGCGGGAGATACGCAGTATTTT | CASQKRPSAGDTQYF
. | TRBJ2-7 | TRBV10-1 | . | TGCGCCAATAGGGACAAGACCTACGAGCAGTACTTC | CANRDKTYEQYF
. | TRBJ2-1 | TRBV6-2/TRBV6-3 | TRBD2 | TGTGCCAGCAGTTCTAGCGGGGGCGTTAGGGGTGAGCAGTTCTTC | CASSSSGGVRGEQFF
. | TRBJ1-2 | TRBV3-1/TRBV3-2 | . | TGTGCCAGCAGCCTATGGGGGGACGACTATGGCTACACCTTC | CASSLWGDDYGYTF
. | TRBJ2-3 | TRBV5-1 | . | TGCGCCAGCAGCGTTGAGGCTGGGGGAGGTACGCAGTATTTT | CASSVEAGGGTQYF
once | TRBJ1-6 | TRBV19 | . | TGTGCCAGTAGCGGGACTGTTCTATCACCCCTCCACTTT | CASSGTVLSPLHF
. | TRBJ2-1 | TRBV10-2 | . | TGCGCCAGCACGGGGAGCTACAATGAGCAGTTCTTC | CASTGSYNEQFF
. | TRBJ1-2 | TRBV5-1 | . | TGCGCCAGCAGCGAAAGGAGATCAGGGGGCTACACCTTC | CASSERRSGGYTF
. | TRBJ1-1 | TRBV23-1 | TRBD1 | TGCGCCAGCAGTCAATCGCAGGGGGCTACTCCCACTGAAGCTTTCTTT | CASSQSQGATPTEAFF
. | TRBJ2-1 | TRBV5-1 | . | TGCGCCAGCAGCTTGGGCGGGCTTTATGACAATGAGCAGTTCTTC | CASSLGGLYDNEQFF
. | TRBJ1-4 | TRBV10-3 | . | TGTGCCATCAGTGAGTCTGACGCGGCCTTAACTAATGAAAAACTGTTTTTT | CAISESDAALTNEKLFF
once | TRBJ2-3 | TRBV6-1 | TRBD2 | TGTGCCAGCAGTGACTTGGCTAGCGGGGACCCAGATACGCAGTATTTT | CASSDLASGDPDTQYF
. | TRBJ2-1 | TRBV7-6 | TRBD1 | TGTGCCAGCAGCTTAACCCTGCGGACAGGGGAGGGGGGCAATGAGCAGTTCTTC | CASSLTLRTGEGGNEQFF
. | TRBJ2-1 | TRBV24-1 | TRBD1 | TGTGCCACCAGTGACATCGACAGGGGGCGTCACTACAATGAGCAGTTCTTC | CATSDIDRGRHYNEQFF
. | TRBJ1-2 | TRBV2 | TRBD1 | TGTGCCAGCAGCGGGACAGGGGATGGCTACACCTTC | CASSGTGDGYTF
few | TRBJ1-1 | TRBV5-1 | . | TGCGCCAGCAGCTTTCGGGAGACCGATATGAACACTGAAGCTTTCTTT | CASSFRETDMNTEAFF
. | TRBJ1-1 | TRBV30 | . | TGTGCCTGGAGGGGACTTCAGAACCTGAACACTGAAGCTTTCTTT | CAWRGLQNLNTEAFF
once | TRBJ1-1 | TRBV5-4 | . | TGTGCCAGCAGCTTGAAAGGACGAGAAGGACACCCGAACACTGAAGCTTTCTTT | CASSLKGREGHPNTEAFF
. | TRBJ2-2 | TRBV19 | . | TGTGCCAGGCGGGGCGGCGGGGACACCGGGGAGCTGTTTTTT | CARRGGGDTGELFF
. | TRBJ2-7 | TRBV7-9 | TRBD2 | TGTGCCAGCAGTCCTACCGGGACTAGCGCCTACGAGCAGTACTTC | CASSPTGTSAYEQYF
. | TRBJ2-2 | TRBV7-9 | . | TGTGCCAGCATCTCCTCGGAGGGAGCGAGCACCGGGGAGCTGTTTTTT | CASISSEGASTGELFF
. | TRBJ1-4 | TRBV10-2 | TRBD1 | TGCGCCAGCAGGGGACAGGGAAGAGAAAAACTGTTTTTT | CASRGQGREKLFF
. | TRBJ2-3 | TRBV5-1 | . | TGCGCCAGCAGCTTTCTTGTCCGGTCTAGCACAGATACGCAGTATTTT | CASSFLVRSSTDTQYF